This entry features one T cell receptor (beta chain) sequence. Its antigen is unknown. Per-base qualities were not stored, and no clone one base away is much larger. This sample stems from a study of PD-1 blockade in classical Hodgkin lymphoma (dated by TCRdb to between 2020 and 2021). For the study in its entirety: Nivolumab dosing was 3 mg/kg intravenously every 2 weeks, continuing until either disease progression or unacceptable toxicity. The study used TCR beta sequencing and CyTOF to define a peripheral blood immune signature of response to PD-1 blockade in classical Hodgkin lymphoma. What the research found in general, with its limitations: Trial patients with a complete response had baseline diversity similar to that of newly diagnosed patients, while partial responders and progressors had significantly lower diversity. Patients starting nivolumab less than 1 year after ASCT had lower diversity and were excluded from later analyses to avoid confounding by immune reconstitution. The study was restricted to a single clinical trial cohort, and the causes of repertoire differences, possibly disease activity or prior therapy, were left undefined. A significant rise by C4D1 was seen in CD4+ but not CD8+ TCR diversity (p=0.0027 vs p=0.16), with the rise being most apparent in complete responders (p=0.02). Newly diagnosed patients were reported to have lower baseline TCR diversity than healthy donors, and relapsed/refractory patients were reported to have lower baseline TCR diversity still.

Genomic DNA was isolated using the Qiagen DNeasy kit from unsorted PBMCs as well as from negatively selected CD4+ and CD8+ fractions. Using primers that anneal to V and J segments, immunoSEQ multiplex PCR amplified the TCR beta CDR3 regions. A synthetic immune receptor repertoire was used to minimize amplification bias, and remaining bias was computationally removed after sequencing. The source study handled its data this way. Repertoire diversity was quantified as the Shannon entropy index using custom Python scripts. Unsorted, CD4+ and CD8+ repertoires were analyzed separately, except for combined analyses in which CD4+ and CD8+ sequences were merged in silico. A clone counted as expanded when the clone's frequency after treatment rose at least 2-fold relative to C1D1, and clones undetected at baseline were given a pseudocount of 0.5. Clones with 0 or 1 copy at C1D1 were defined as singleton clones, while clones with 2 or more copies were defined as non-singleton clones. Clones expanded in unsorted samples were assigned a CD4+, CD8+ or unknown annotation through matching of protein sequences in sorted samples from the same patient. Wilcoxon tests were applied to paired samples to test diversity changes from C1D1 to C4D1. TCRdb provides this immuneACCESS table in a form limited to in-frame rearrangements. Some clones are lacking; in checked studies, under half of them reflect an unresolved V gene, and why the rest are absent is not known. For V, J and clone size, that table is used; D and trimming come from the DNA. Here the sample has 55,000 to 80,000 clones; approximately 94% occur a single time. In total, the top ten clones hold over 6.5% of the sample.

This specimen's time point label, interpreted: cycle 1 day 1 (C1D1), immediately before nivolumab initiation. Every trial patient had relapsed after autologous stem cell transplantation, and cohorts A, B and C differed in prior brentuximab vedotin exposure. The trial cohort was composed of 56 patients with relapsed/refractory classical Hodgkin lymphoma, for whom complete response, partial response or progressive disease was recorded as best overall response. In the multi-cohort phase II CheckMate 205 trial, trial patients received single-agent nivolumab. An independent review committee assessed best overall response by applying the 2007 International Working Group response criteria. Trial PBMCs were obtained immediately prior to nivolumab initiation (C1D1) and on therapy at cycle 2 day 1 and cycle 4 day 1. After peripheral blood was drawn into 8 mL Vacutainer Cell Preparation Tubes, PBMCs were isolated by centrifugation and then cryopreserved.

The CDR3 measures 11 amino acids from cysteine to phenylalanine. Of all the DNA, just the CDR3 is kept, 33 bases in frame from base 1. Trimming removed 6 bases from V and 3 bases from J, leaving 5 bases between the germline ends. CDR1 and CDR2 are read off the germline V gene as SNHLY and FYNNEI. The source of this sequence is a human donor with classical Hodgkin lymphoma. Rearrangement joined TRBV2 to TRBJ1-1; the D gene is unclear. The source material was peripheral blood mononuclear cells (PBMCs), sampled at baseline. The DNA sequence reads TGTGCCAGCAGGGTGTACACTGAAGCTTTCTTT. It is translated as CASRVYTEAFF.